The rows below give T cell receptor beta chains drawn from one sample of a study of regulatory dendritic cells for organ transplantation. TCRdb's copy holds only in-frame clones and misses some; the assay was immunoSEQ multiplex PCR. Of approximately 5,400 clones listed, approximately 74% are singletons. The antigens of these receptors remain unknown. Input material: memory CD8+ T cells from blood cultured with regulatory dendritic cells. The source is a human donor in good health. Both conserved end residues are part of each CDR3. D genes are given only for firm matches. Part of the rows lack a size; the others show once, few, many or a class for expanded clones.

clone size	V gene	J gene	D gene	CDR3 DNA	CDR3 protein
-	TRBV5-4	TRBJ2-1	TRBD2	TGTGCCAGCAGCTTGGAAGGACTAGCGGGGTACAATGAGCAGTTCTTC	CASSLEGLAGYNEQFF
-	TRBV4-2	TRBJ1-1	-	TGTGCCAGCATGAGACATACAGGAGTGAACACTGAAGCTTTCTTT	CASMRHTGVNTEAFF
large	TRBV15	TRBJ1-5	-	TGTGCCACCAGCGTTGAGGATAGCAATCAGCCCCAGCATTTT	CATSVEDSNQPQHF
large	TRBV15	TRBJ1-4	TRBD1	TGTGCCACCAGCGACACAGGGGCCTCTAATGAAAAACTGTTTTTT	CATSDTGASNEKLFF
-	TRBV27	TRBJ1-2	-	TGTGCCAGCAGTTTCAGTGTTAACTATGGCTACACCTTC	CASSFSVNYGYTF
few	TRBV7-6	TRBJ2-6	-	TGTGCCAGCAGCTTAGGACAGATAGGGGCCAACGTCCTGACTTTC	CASSLGQIGANVLTF
-	TRBV7-2	TRBJ2-3	TRBD2	TGTGCCAGCAGCTTCGGTAGCGGGGGGGCAGATACGCAGTATTTT	CASSFGSGGADTQYF
-	TRBV4-3	TRBJ1-5	-	TGCGCCAGCAGCCAAGTCTTTGCGGACCTAGTCAATCAGCCCCAGCATTTT	CASSQVFADLVNQPQHF
few	TRBV5-4	TRBJ1-2	TRBD1	TGTGCCAGCACCGACAGGGGGTTCAACGGCTACACCTTC	CASTDRGFNGYTF
-	TRBV9	TRBJ2-7	-	TGTGCCAGCAGCGTATATGGGGGTCCCGCCTACGAGCAGTACTTC	CASSVYGGPAYEQYF
-	TRBV27	TRBJ2-2	-	TGTGCCAGCAGCCTTGACTCTTACCACGTCGGGGAGCTGTTTTTT	CASSLDSYHVGELFF
once	TRBV9	TRBJ2-2	TRBD2	TGTGCCAGCAGCGTTGCAACTAGCGGGCTAACCGGGGAGCTGTTTTTT	CASSVATSGLTGELFF
-	TRBV2	TRBJ2-7	TRBD1	TGTGCCAGCATCGGACAGGTCTACGAGCAGTACTTC	CASIGQVYEQYF
-	TRBV13	TRBJ2-7	-	TGTGCCAGCAGCTTATGGGCCTCGTGGGGGGAGCAGTACTTC	CASSLWASWGEQYF
-	TRBV2	TRBJ2-3	-	TGTGCCAGCAGTGAAGCGGGGGTTAGCACAGATACGCAGTATTTT	CASSEAGVSTDTQYF
-	TRBV18	TRBJ1-1	-	TGTGCCAGCTCACCCGGGAGTAGCACTGAAGCTTTCTTT	CASSPGSSTEAFF
-	TRBV6-5	TRBJ1-1	-	TGTGCCAGCAAGGACCAAACGGACACTGAAGCTTTCTTT	CASKDQTDTEAFF
-	TRBV4-1	TRBJ1-1	-	TGCGCCAGCAGCCAAGATGACATTGGGAACACTGAAGCTTTCTTT	CASSQDDIGNTEAFF
-	TRBV4-2	TRBJ2-7	-	TGTGCCAGCAGCCAAAGTGAGGAAAACTACGAGCAGTACTTC	CASSQSEENYEQYF
-	TRBV6-5	TRBJ2-2	-	TGTGCCAGCAGGACAAAAAACACCGGGGAGCTGTTTTTT	CASRTKNTGELFF
-	TRBV4-3	TRBJ2-7	TRBD1	TGCGCCAGCAGCCAAGGACCGGGACAGGGAGACTACGAGCAGTACTTC	CASSQGPGQGDYEQYF
-	TRBV7-2	TRBJ2-7	TRBD1	TGTGCCAGCAGCGCACAACTTTACAGGGGTGCTAGCGAGCAGTACTTC	CASSAQLYRGASEQYF
-	TRBV10-3	TRBJ1-4	-	TGTGCCAGCGACCTTACAGGGAATAATGAAAAACTGTTTTTT	CASDLTGNNEKLFF
-	TRBV7-6	TRBJ2-1	TRBD2	TGTGCCAGCAGCTTCGCGACTAGCGGGGGCCAGCAGTTCTTC	CASSFATSGGQQFF
-	TRBV7-3	TRBJ2-1	-	TGTGCCAGCAGCTTAATGGGCAGGTACAATGAGCAGTTCTTC	CASSLMGRYNEQFF
few	TRBV7-9	TRBJ1-2	-	TGTGCCAGCAGCGGTCGGATGCACTATGGCTACACCTTC	CASSGRMHYGYTF
-	TRBV7-8	TRBJ2-7	TRBD1	TGTGCCAGCAGCTTGGGACAGGGTCCCTCCTACGAGCAGTACTTC	CASSLGQGPSYEQYF
-	TRBV2	TRBJ2-3	TRBD1	TGTGCCAGCAGAGGCAGGGGGCTTGTAGATACGCAGTATTTT	CASRGRGLVDTQYF
once	TRBV4-1	TRBJ1-3	TRBD1	TGCGCCAGCATGGACAGGCATACATCTGGAAACACCATATATTTT	CASMDRHTSGNTIYF
-	TRBV6-1	TRBJ2-7	-	TGTGCCAGCAGTGAATATTACGAGCAGTACTTC	CASSEYYEQYF
-	TRBV5-8	TRBJ2-1	TRBD2	TGTGCCAGCAGCTCCGGAGCGATGGCTAGCGGGGGGGAGCAGTTCTTC	CASSSGAMASGGEQFF
-	TRBV7-2	TRBJ2-3	TRBD2	TGTGCCAGCAGCTGGACTAGCGGGGGAGCTGATACGCAGTATTTT	CASSWTSGGADTQYF
-	TRBV5-5	TRBJ2-5	-	TGTGCCAGCAGCTTGAATGCAGGGGCTAAGCCCGAGGAGACCCAGTACTTC	CASSLNAGAKPEETQYF
few	TRBV30	TRBJ2-1	-	TGTGGTGCCTGGCTCCGGGACTCCTACAATGAGCAGTTCTTC	CGAWLRDSYNEQFF
-	TRBV19	TRBJ2-1	TRBD2	TGTGCCAGTAGTATCGGTGGTCTGGCGGGAGCCTCCTACAATGAGCAGTTCTTC	CASSIGGLAGASYNEQFF
-	TRBV5-1	TRBJ2-3	-	TGCGCCAGCAGCTTGGTTGGGTATTTACCCGCGAGCACAGATACGCAGTATTTT	CASSLVGYLPASTDTQYF
few	TRBV5-8	TRBJ1-1	-	TGTGCCAGCAGCTTGGTTTTTCGCAGGGGAGGGACTGAAGCTTTCTTT	CASSLVFRRGGTEAFF
-	TRBV7-9	TRBJ2-2	-	TGTGCCAGCAGCTCCTACGGATCCGGGGAGCTGTTTTTT	CASSSYGSGELFF
-	TRBV6-1	TRBJ1-1	-	TGTGCCAGCCAGGGGAAGATTACTGAAGCTTTCTTT	CASQGKITEAFF
-	TRBV9	TRBJ2-3	-	TGTGCCAGCAGCGTAGCCGTGGACAGCACAGATACGCAGTATTTT	CASSVAVDSTDTQYF
-	TRBV9	TRBJ2-1	TRBD2	TGTGCCAGCAGCGTAGTCCCTAGCGGATACAATGAGCAGTTCTTC	CASSVVPSGYNEQFF
-	TRBV4-3	TRBJ1-1	-	TGCGCCAGCAGCCAGGGTTACACTGAAGCTTTCTTT	CASSQGYTEAFF
-	TRBV10-3	TRBJ2-1	-	TGTGCCATCTCGCATGGGTCCTACAATGAGCAGTTCTTC	CAISHGSYNEQFF
-	TRBV4-3	TRBJ2-3	-	TGCGCCAGCAGCCAAGAAATTGGAGGGAGCGCGCAGTATTTT	CASSQEIGGSAQYF
-	TRBV2	TRBJ2-3	-	TGTGCCAGCAGTGCAGGCGGCACAGATACGCAGTATTTT	CASSAGGTDTQYF
hyperexpanded	TRBV29-1	TRBJ1-4	-	TGCAGCGTTGAAATCGGGGGGTCGTTGGAAAAACTGTTTTTT	CSVEIGGSLEKLFF
-	TRBV6-5	TRBJ1-1	-	TGTGCCAGCAGCCTGTCGGGACTCACCAACACTGAAGCTTTCTTT	CASSLSGLTNTEAFF
once	TRBV5-5	TRBJ2-7	-	TGTGCCAGCACTCGGATGGGATCCTACGAGCAGTACTTC	CASTRMGSYEQYF
-	TRBV19	TRBJ1-6	-	TGTGCCAGTAGTGATTCGGGACATTATAATTCACCCCTCCACTTT	CASSDSGHYNSPLHF
-	TRBV9	TRBJ2-2	-	TGTGCCAGCAATTTCCAAGGCGGGGAGCTGTTTTTT	CASNFQGGELFF
-	TRBV6-4	TRBJ2-1	TRBD2	TGTGCCAGCAGTGACTTAGGACTAGCGGGGGGGCTGGTCAATGAGCAGTTCTTC	CASSDLGLAGGLVNEQFF